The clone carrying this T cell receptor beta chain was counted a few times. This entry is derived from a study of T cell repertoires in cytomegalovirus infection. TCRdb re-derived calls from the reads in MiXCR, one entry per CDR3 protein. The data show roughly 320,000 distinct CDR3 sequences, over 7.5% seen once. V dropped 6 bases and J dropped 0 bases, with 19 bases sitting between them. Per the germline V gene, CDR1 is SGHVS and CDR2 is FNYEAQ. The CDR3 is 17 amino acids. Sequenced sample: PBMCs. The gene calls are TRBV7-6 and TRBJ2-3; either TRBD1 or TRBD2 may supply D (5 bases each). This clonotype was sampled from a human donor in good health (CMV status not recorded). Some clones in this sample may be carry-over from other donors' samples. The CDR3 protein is CASSPGTLATSTDTQYF. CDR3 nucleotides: TGTGCCAGCAGTCCGGGGACCCTAGCTACTAGCACAGATACGCAGTATTTT.